The 21 T cell receptor beta chains below were found in one sample sequenced in a study of CD8 T cells in ankylosing spondylitis. TCRdb independently ran MiXCR on the 5' RACE reads; one entry per CDR3 protein. Of over 150,000 distinct CDR3 sequences listed, 18% are singletons. The sequencing sample was made of blood, either unsorted or a sorted T cell fraction (not recorded which). All receptors come from a male donor aged 5-29 years with ankylosing spondylitis or in good health (not recorded which).

This clonotype was observed many times. The V and J genes are TRBV4-1 and TRBJ2-7; D uncertain. The CDR3 length is 14 residues. CDR1 is MGHRA, CDR2 YSYEKL, per germline. V was pared by 4 bases and J by 12 bases, with 22 bases between. CDR3 DNA: TGCGCCAGCAGCCTAGAGATGGTCCGCGATCCCCCGTACTTC. Encoded protein: CASSLEMVRDPPYF.

This clonotype has ten or more counts. The chain couples TRBV3-1 to TRBJ2-7; 7 nucleotides line up with TRBD2. Per the germline V gene, CDR1 is LGHDT and CDR2 is YNNKEL (reference sequence). This CDR3 is built from 17 residues. The junction had 9 bases not matched to a gene; V was cut back by 0 bases and J by 1 base. CDR3: CASSQEVLTGGSYEQYF. The CDR3 nucleotides are TGTGCCAGCAGCCAAGAGGTATTGACGGGGGGATCCTACGAGCAGTACTTC.

At least ten counts were recorded for this clonotype. The chain is built from TRBV7-2 and TRBJ2-2, with 9 bases lining up with TRBD1. The CDR3 spans 16 residues. With 5 bases clipped from V and 8 bases from J, the junction kept 12 bases outside the gene matches. Germline V gene sequence: CDR1 SGHTA, CDR2 FQGNSA. The CDR3 loop reads CASSVTPQGAGGELFF. The CDR3 DNA sequence: TGTGCCAGCAGCGTTACTCCACAGGGGGCAGGGGGGGAGCTGTTTTTT.

This clonotype was detected ten times or more. The J gene is TRBJ2-3, the V gene TRBV5-1, with D tentatively TRBD1 (5 bases). Between the trimmed V and J ends, which lost 1 base and 4 bases, there was a span of 10 bases. The CDR3 is 14 residues long. Germline V gene lookup returns CDR1 SGHRS and CDR2 YFSETQ. CDR3 sequence: CASSLSQGADTQYF. The CDR3 DNA reads TGCGCCAGCAGCTTGAGTCAGGGTGCAGATACGCAGTATTTT.

This clonotype was detected many times. This sequence joins TRBV7-3 and TRBJ2-7; tentative D call: TRBD1 (6 bases). V gave up 2 bases and J gave up 2 bases, with 13 bases separating them. Germline V gene sequence: CDR1 SGHTA, CDR2 FQGTGA. CDR3 length equals 15 residues. The CDR3 spells CASSLEGGVTYEQYF. In nucleotides, the CDR3 is TGTGCCAGCAGCTTAGAAGGGGGTGTCACCTACGAGCAGTACTTC.

This clonotype appeared many times. The chain is built from TRBV7-2 and TRBJ2-7; the D gene is possibly TRBD2 (5 bases). The germline V gene has CDR1 SGHTA and CDR2 FQGNSA. The CDR3 sequence is 14 residues long. Trimming pared 3 bases from V and 4 bases from J, leaving 13 bases between. The CDR3 sequence is CASSFGSPGYEQYF. In DNA form, the CDR3 reads TGTGCCAGCAGCTTTGGCTCCCCGGGGTACGAGCAGTACTTC.

This clonotype was recorded at least ten times. V and J are TRBV7-8 and TRBJ2-1; 7 positions match TRBD1. Trimming cost V 5 bases and J 6 bases; bases outside gene matches: 7. CDR1 is SGHVS, CDR2 FQNEAQ, per germline. The CDR3 runs 14 residues. The CDR3 bases are TGTGCCAGCAGCATCGACAGGGTTTTCAATGAGCAGTTCTTC. Residues: CASSIDRVFNEQFF.

This clonotype was found many times. The chain uses TRBV18 and TRBJ2-2; D gene unclear. The CDR3 runs to 15 residues. Germline V gene lookup returns CDR1 KGHSH and CDR2 LQKENI. V lost 4 bases to trimming and J lost 0 bases, with 9 bases between them. This chain's CDR3 is CASSREQTNTGELFF. CDR3 DNA sequence: TGTGCCAGCTCACGGGAACAGACGAACACCGGGGAGCTGTTTTTT.

This clonotype has more than one count but fewer than ten. This sequence joins TRBV12-5 and TRBJ1-5; possible D gene TRBD1, 5 bases. V dropped 2 bases and J dropped 0 bases, with 8 bases sitting between them. Germline CDR1 and CDR2: LGHNT and FRNRAP. The CDR3 is 15 residues long. The CDR3 coding sequence is TGTGCTAGTGGTTTGACGGGGGTTAGCAATCAGCCCCAGCATTTT. Translation: CASGLTGVSNQPQHF. Full variable domain (outside the CDR3, taken from reference TRBV12-5 and TRBJ1-5): DARVTQTPRHKVTEMGQEVTMRCQPILGHNTVFWYRQTMMQGLELLAYFRNRAPLDDSGMPKDRFSAEMPDATLATLKIQPSEPRDSAVYFCASGLTGVSNQPQHFGDGTRLSIL.

This clonotype was seen many times. This sequence joins TRBV5-8 and TRBJ2-5; TRBD1 might be the D (5 bases). V lost 4 bases to trimming and J lost 1 base, with 20 bases between them. This CDR3 has 17 amino acids. Looked up from germline, CDR1 is SGHTS and CDR2 is YDEGEE. DNA of the CDR3: TGTGCCAGCAGCCTAGGGGTGGACACCTCCTTCCAAGAGACCCAGTACTTC. This gives the protein CASSLGVDTSFQETQYF.

This clonotype was seen at least ten times. The V call is TRBV11-2, the J call TRBJ1-1, with unresolved D. V was shortened by 5 bases and J by 4 bases, with 11 bases between the two germline ends. The length of the CDR3 is 13 residues. CDR1 is SGHAT, CDR2 FQNNGV, per germline. The CDR3 DNA sequence: TGTGCCAGCAGCGTGAAGGCGGGCACTGAAGCTTTCTTT. It is translated as CASSVKAGTEAFF. Looking up the rest from reference TRBV11-2 and TRBJ1-1 gives the full variable domain: EAGVAQSPRYKIIEKRQSVAFWCNPISGHATLYWYQQILGQGPKLLIQFQNNGVVDDSQLPKDRFSAERLKGVDSTLKIQPAKLEDSAVYLCASSVKAGTEAFFGQGTRLTVV.

This clonotype has ten or more counts. V gene TRBV29-1 combines with J gene TRBJ2-5; tentatively, D is TRBD2 (5 bases). The V and J ends lost 7 bases and 2 bases respectively, with 11 bases between them. The CDR3 contains 12 residues. Germline V gene sequence: CDR1 SQVTM, CDR2 ANQGSEA. The CDR3 region is CSGAGRQETQYF. The CDR3 DNA sequence: TGCAGCGGTGCGGGTAGACAAGAGACCCAGTACTTC.

In this sample, this clonotype turned up many times. Here the CDR3 reads CAISLVTGELFF. The CDR3 DNA reads TGTGCCATCAGTCTAGTGACCGGGGAGCTGTTTTTT. The genes are TRBV10-3 and TRBJ2-2; the D is unclear. The CDR3 sequence is 12 residues long. CDR1 and CDR2 (germline): ENHRY, SYGVKD. The V and J ends lost 5 bases and 5 bases respectively, with 6 bases between them.

The chain carries TRBV27 and TRBJ2-1; 10 bases align to TRBD2. Losses at the gene ends were 5 bases for V and 9 bases for J; bases not matched to a gene: 10. CDR1 is MNHEY and CDR2 is SMNVEV in the germline V gene (reference sequence). CDR3 length equals 15 residues. CDR3: CASSTLAGDNTEQFF. The CDR3 DNA is TGTGCCAGCAGTACTCTAGCGGGAGATAATACTGAGCAGTTCTTC.

This clonotype was counted ten times or more. This rearrangement joins TRBV10-3 to TRBJ2-7; TRBD1 matches at 8 bases. V shed 0 bases, J shed 2 bases, and the junction held 0 bases outside the gene matches. In germline, CDR1 is ENHRY, CDR2 SYGVKD. The CDR3 has 14 residues. This CDR3 reads CAISESTGAYEQYF. In nucleotides, the CDR3 is TGTGCCATCAGTGAGTCGACAGGGGCCTACGAGCAGTACTTC.

This clonotype was recorded at least ten times. This sequence joins TRBV20-1 and TRBJ2-7, with TRBD2 matching over 8 bases. V lost 0 bases to trimming and J lost 3 bases; unmatched junction nucleotides: 7. This CDR3 region has 15 residues. The germline V gene has CDR1 DFQATT and CDR2 SNEGSKA (reference sequence). The DNA of the CDR3 is TGCAGTGCTAGAGATCCAAGCGGGAGCGGCTACGAGCAGTACTTC. As protein: CSARDPSGSGYEQYF.

This clonotype showed up many times. This chain uses TRBV5-1 with TRBJ2-7; a weak D match, TRBD2 (6 bases). Looked up from germline, CDR1 is SGHRS and CDR2 is YFSETQ. The CDR3 is 12 amino acids. Trimming stripped 4 bases from V and 7 bases from J, with 12 bases between. CDR3 residues: CASSEDYGEQYF. In DNA, the CDR3 is TGCGCCAGCAGCGAGGACTACGGGGAGCAGTACTTC.

This clonotype appeared a few times. The chain joins TRBV5-1 to TRBJ2-7, with TRBD2 matching over 11 bases. The CDR3 has 14 residues. CDR1 is SGHRS and CDR2 is YFSETQ in the germline V gene. J gave up 3 bases and V 4 bases, and 3 bases lay outside the gene matches. The CDR3 coding sequence is TGCGCCAGCAGCGCGACTAGCGGGAACTACGAGCAGTACTTC. Its translation: CASSATSGNYEQYF. Complete variable domain (other parts from reference TRBV5-1 and TRBJ2-7): KAGVTQTPRYLIKTRGQQVTLSCSPISGHRSVSWYQQTPGQGLQFLFEYFSETQRNKGNFPGRFSGRQFSNSRSEMNVSTLELGDSALYLCASSATSGNYEQYFGPGTRLTVT.

The gene calls are TRBV12-3 or TRBV12-4 and TRBJ1-1, with a tentative D call TRBD1 (5 bases). Trimming removed 1 base at V and 0 bases at J, with 12 bases between. The CDR3 totals 16 residues. This chain's CDR3 is CASSLETGGMNTEAFF. DNA for the CDR3: TGTGCCAGCAGTTTAGAAACAGGAGGGATGAACACTGAAGCTTTCTTT.

This clonotype was seen at least ten times. The V gene is TRBV5-1, the J gene TRBJ2-3, with D possibly being TRBD2 (6 bases). This CDR3 spans 15 amino acids. V was clipped by 0 bases and J by 5 bases, with 13 bases between them. Germline CDR1 and CDR2: SGHRS and YFSETQ. The CDR3 DNA reads TGCGCCAGCAGCTTGGAATTCGCGGGAAAAGATACGCAGTATTTT. Its protein product is CASSLEFAGKDTQYF.

The table lists this clonotype with many counts. This sequence joins TRBV30 and TRBJ1-5; D is perhaps TRBD1 (6 bases). The ends were cut back, 5 bases at V and 4 bases at J, with 12 bases in the middle. Germline V gene sequence: CDR1 GTSNPN, CDR2 SVGIG (reference sequence). This CDR3 is 13 amino acids long. This CDR3 is CAWSLTGNQPQHF. The CDR3 nucleotides are TGTGCCTGGTCTTTAACAGGGAATCAGCCCCAGCATTTT.